The source of this T cell receptor beta chain is a study of cytomegalovirus exposure and HLA in healthy donors. At the level of the study: There were some 120 million unique TCR beta sequences, drawn from about 179 million T cells, in an earlier analysis. The study's early data release held tens of millions of unique TCRs from HLA-typed donors.

The CDR3 has 17 residues. Germline CDR1 is LNHDA and CDR2 is SQIVND (reference sequence). V was clipped by 5 bases and J by 2 bases; unmatched bases: 10. In the PCR, 60 Vbeta and 13 Jbeta primers were used. The method was immunoSEQ multiplex PCR; TCRdb's version includes in-frame clones alone and lacks a portion of them. This table holds 170,000 or so clones, around 75% found once. This clone occurred once. The antigen remains undetermined. Regarding the study as a whole: Sequence variants that were highly shared formed a cluster that was likely a sequencing artifact.

This sequence was found in a male donor in good health and CMV-seronegative. The sample consisted of PBMCs. The chain carries TRBV19 and TRBJ1-5, with 9 bases aligning to TRBD1. CDR3 sequence: CASSSADRGGGNQPQHF. The DNA of the CDR3 is TGTGCCAGTAGTTCCGCGGACAGGGGTGGAGGCAATCAGCCCCAGCATTTT.